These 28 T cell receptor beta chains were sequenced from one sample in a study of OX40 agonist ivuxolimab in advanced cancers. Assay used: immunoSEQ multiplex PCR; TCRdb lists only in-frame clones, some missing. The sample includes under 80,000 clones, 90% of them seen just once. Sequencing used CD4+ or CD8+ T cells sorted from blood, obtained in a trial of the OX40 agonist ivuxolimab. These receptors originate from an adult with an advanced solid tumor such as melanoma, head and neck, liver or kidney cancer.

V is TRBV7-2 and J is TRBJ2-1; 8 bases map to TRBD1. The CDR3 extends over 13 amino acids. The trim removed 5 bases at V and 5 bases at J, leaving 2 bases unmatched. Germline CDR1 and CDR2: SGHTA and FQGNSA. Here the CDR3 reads CASSRQGNNEQFF. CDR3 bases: TGTGCCAGCAGCAGACAGGGGAACAATGAGCAGTTCTTC.

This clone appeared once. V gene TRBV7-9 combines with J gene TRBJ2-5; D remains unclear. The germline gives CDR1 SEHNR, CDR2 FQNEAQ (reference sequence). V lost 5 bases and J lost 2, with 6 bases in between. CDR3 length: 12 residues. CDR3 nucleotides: TGTGCCAGCAGCACCCTTCAAGAGACCCAGTACTTC. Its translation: CASSTLQETQYF.

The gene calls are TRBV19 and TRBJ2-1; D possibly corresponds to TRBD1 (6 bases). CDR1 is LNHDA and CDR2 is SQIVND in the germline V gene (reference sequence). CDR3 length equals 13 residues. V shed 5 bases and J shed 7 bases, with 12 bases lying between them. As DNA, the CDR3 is TGTGCCAGTAGTTGGGGGCCGGGGAATGAGCAGTTCTTC. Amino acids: CASSWGPGNEQFF.

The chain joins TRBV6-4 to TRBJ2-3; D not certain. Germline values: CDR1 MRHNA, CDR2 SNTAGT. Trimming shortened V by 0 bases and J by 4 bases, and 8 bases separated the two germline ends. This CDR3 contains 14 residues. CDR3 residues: CASSDSGFPDTQYF. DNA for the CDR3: TGTGCCAGCAGTGACTCTGGGTTCCCAGATACGCAGTATTTT.

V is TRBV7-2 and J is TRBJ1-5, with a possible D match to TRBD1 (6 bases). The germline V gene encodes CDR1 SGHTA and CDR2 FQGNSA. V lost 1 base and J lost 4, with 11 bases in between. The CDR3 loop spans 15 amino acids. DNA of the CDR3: TGTGCCAGCAGCTTAGGGACAGTACTAAATCAGCCCCAGCATTTT. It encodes CASSLGTVLNQPQHF.

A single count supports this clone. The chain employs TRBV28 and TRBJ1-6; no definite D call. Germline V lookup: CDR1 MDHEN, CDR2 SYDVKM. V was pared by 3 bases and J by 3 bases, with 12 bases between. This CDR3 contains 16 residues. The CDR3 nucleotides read TGTGCCAGCAGTTTTGGCAGGACCTTCTATAATTCACCCCTCCACTTT. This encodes CASSFGRTFYNSPLHF.

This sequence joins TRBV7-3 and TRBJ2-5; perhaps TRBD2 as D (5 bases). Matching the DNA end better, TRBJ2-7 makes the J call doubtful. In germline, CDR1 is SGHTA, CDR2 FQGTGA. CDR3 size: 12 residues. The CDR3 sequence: CASSPTGDEQYF. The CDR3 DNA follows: TGTGCCAGCAGCCCCACCGGGGACGAGCAGTACTTC.

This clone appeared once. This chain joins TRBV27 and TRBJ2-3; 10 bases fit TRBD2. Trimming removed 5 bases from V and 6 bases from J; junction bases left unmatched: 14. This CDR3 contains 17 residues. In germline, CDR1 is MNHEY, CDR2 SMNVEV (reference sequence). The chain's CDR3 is CASSPRVLAGAGDTQYF. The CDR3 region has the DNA TGTGCCAGCAGTCCAAGGGTCCTAGCGGGAGCGGGGGATACGCAGTATTTT.

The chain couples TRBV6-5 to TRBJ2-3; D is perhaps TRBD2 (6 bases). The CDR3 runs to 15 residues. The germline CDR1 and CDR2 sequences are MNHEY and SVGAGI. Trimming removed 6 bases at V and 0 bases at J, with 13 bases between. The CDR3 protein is CASSPSDASTDTQYF. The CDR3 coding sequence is TGTGCCAGCAGCCCTAGCGACGCCAGCACAGATACGCAGTATTTT.

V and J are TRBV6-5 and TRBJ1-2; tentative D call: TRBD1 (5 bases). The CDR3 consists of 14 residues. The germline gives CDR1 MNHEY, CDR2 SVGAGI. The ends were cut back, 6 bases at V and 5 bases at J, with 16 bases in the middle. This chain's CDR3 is CASSTRDRLYGYTF. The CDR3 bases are TGTGCCAGCAGCACTAGGGACCGACTTTATGGCTACACCTTC.

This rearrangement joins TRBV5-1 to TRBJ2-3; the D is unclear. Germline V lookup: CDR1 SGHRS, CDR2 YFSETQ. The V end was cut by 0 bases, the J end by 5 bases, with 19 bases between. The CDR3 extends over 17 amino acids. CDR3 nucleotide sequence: TGCGCCAGCAGCTTGGGGCTCACTCGTAGCTGGGGAGATACGCAGTATTTT. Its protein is CASSLGLTRSWGDTQYF.

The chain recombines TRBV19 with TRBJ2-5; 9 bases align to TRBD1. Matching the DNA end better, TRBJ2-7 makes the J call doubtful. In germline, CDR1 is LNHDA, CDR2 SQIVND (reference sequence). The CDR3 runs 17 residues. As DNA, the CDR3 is TGTGCCAGTAGTATAGACGGCGGGACAGGGATATTCTACGAGCAGTACTTC. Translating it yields CASSIDGGTGIFYEQYF.

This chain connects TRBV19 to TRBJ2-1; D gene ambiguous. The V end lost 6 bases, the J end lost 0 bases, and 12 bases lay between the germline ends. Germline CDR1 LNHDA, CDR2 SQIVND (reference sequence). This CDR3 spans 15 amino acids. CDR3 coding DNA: TGTGCCAGTAGCTCCACCATCAGCTCCTACAATGAGCAGTTCTTC. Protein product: CASSSTISSYNEQFF.

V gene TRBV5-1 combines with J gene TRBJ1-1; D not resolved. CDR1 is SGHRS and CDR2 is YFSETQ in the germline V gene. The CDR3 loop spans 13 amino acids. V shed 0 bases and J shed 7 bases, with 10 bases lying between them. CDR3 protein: CASSLAPSVEAFF. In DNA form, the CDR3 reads TGCGCCAGCAGCTTGGCCCCTTCAGTTGAAGCTTTCTTT.

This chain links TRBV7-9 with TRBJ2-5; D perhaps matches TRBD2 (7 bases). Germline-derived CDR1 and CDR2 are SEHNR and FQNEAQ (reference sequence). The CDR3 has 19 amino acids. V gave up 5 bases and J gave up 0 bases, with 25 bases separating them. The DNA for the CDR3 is TGTGCCAGCAGCCCAAGGGGGGTCCCCGGGGGGATACACCAAGAGACCCAGTACTTC. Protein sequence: CASSPRGVPGGIHQETQYF.

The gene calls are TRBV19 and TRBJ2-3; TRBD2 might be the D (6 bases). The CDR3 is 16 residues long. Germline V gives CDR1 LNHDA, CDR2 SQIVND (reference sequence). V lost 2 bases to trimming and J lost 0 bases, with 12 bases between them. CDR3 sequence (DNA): TGTGCCAGTAGTATATACGGCGGGGAAAGCACAGATACGCAGTATTTT. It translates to CASSIYGGESTDTQYF.

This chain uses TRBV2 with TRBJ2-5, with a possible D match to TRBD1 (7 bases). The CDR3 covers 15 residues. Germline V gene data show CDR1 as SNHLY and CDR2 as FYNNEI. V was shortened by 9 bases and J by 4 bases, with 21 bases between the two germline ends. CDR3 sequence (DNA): TGTGCCAGATGGGGGGACACCCCAGGGGGAGAGACCCAGTACTTC. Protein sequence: CARWGDTPGGETQYF.

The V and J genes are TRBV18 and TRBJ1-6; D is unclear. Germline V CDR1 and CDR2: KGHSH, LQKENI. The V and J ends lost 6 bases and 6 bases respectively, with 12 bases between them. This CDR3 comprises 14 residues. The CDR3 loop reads CASSAEQFNSPLHF. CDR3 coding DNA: TGTGCCAGCTCGGCTGAACAGTTTAATTCACCCCTCCACTTT.

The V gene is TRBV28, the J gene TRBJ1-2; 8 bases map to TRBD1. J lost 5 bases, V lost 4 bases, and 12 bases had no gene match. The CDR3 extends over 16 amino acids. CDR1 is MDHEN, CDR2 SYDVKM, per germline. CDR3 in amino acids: CASSSTGTGSYYGYTF. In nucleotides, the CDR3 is TGTGCCAGCAGTTCTACCGGGACAGGTTCTTATTATGGCTACACCTTC.

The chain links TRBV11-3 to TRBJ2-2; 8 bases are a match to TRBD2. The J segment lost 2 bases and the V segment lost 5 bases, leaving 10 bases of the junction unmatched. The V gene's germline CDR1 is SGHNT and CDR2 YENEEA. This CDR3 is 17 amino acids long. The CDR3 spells CASSHGGGTRNTGELFF. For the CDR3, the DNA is TGTGCCAGCAGCCACGGTGGGGGGACTAGAAACACCGGGGAGCTGTTTTTT.

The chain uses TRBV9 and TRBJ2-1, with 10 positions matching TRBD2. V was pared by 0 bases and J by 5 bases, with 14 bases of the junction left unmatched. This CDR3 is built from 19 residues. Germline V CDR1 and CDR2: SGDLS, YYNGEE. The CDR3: CASSVAMSGRATGNNEQFF. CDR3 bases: TGTGCCAGCAGCGTAGCTATGAGCGGGAGGGCCACCGGAAACAATGAGCAGTTCTTC.

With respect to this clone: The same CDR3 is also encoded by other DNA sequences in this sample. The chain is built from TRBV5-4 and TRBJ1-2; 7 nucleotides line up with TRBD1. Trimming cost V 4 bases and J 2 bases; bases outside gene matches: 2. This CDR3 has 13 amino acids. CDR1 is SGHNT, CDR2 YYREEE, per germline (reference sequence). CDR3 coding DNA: TGTGCCAGCAGCCCGGGACAGAACTATGGCTACACCTTC. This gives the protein CASSPGQNYGYTF.

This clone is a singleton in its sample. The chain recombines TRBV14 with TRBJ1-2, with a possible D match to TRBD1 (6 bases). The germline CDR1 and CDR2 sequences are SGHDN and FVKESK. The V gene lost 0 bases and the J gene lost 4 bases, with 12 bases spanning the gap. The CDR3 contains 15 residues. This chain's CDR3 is CASSQEAGRGYGYTF. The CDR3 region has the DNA TGTGCCAGCAGCCAAGAAGCGGGCAGGGGCTATGGCTACACCTTC.

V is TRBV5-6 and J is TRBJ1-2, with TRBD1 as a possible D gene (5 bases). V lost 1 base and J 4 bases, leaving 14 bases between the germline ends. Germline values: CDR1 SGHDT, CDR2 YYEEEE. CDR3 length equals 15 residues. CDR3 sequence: CASSLSTAGAYGYTF. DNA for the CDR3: TGTGCCAGCAGCTTGTCTACGGCTGGGGCCTATGGCTACACCTTC.

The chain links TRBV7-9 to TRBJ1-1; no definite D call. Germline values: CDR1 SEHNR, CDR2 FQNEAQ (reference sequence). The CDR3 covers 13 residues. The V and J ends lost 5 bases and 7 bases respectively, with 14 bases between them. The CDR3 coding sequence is TGTGCCAGCAGCCTTGGATCGACTAATGAAGCTTTCTTT. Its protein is CASSLGSTNEAFF.

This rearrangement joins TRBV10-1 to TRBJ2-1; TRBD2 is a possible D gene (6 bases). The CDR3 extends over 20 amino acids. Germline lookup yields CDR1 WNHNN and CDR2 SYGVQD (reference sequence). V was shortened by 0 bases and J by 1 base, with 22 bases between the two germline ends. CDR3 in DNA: TGCGCCAGCAGTGAGTCGGTGTCTTCCAGCGGAGGGGTGTCCTACAATGAGCAGTTCTTC. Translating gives CASSESVSSSGGVSYNEQFF.

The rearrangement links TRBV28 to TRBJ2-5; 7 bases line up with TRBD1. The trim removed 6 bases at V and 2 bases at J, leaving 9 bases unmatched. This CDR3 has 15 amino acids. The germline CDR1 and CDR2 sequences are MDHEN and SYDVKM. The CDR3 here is CASRPVDRLQETQYF. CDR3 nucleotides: TGTGCCAGCAGGCCCGTGGACAGGCTACAAGAGACCCAGTACTTC. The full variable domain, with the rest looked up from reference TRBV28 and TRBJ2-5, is DVKVTQSSRYLVKRTGEKVFLECVQDMDHENMFWYRQDPGLGLRLIYFSYDVKMKEKGDIPEGYSVSREKKERFSLILESASTNQTSMYLCASRPVDRLQETQYFGPGTRLLVL.

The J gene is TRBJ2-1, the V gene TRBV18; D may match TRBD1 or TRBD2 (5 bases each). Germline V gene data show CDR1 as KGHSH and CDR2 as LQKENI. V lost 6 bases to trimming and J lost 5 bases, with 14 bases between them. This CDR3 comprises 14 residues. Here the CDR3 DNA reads TGTGCCAGCTCTCCCCCGGGGCCCAACAATGAGCAGTTCTTC. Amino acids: CASSPPGPNNEQFF.